A single sample is the source of the 5 T cell receptor beta chains below, sequenced in a study of T-cell memory formation after mild COVID-19. TCRdb itself ran the 5' RACE reads through MiXCR, one entry per CDR3 protein. The sample contains about 450,000 distinct CDR3 sequences, under 25% of which appear only once. The source material was PBMCs or a T cell subset sorted from them (not recorded which). The receptors were sampled from an adult woman who had mild COVID-19 (a few samples of this study predate the infection). Cell type and time point are not known.

In its sample, this clonotype was seen a few times. The chain is built from TRBV7-3 and TRBJ2-2; TRBD2 aligns across 12 bases. Germline CDR1 reads SGHTA; CDR2 reads FQGTGA. The CDR3 spans 15 residues. V shed 5 bases and J 2 bases; nucleotides not matched to a gene: 0. This CDR3 reads CASSGLAGNTGELFF. CDR3 bases: TGTGCCAGCAGCGGACTAGCGGGAAACACCGGGGAGCTGTTTTTT. Full variable domain (rest looked up from reference TRBV7-3 and TRBJ2-2): GAGVSQTPSNKVTEKGKYVELRCDPISGHTALYWYRQSLGQGPEFLIYFQGTGAADDSGLPNDRFFAVRPEGSVSTLKIQRTERGDSAVYLCASSGLAGNTGELFFGEGSRLTVL.

This clonotype has only a few counts. The gene calls are TRBV20-1 and TRBJ2-1; no definite D call. Germline CDR1 reads DFQATT; CDR2 reads SNEGSKA (reference sequence). V shed 0 bases and J shed 3 bases, with 9 bases lying between them. The CDR3 totals 14 residues. CDR3 DNA sequence: TGCAGTGCTAGAGATACGATGGGCTACAATGAGCAGTTCTTC. Protein sequence: CSARDTMGYNEQFF.

This clonotype was observed a handful of times. The chain links TRBV7-6 to TRBJ2-2; 9 nucleotides agree with TRBD2. With 3 bases clipped from V and 8 bases from J, the junction kept 7 bases outside the gene matches. This CDR3 is 15 amino acids long. CDR1 and CDR2 (germline): SGHVS, FNYEAQ. The CDR3 sequence: CASSLAGGPSGELFF. DNA for the CDR3: TGTGCCAGCAGCTTGGCGGGGGGGCCTTCAGGGGAGCTGTTTTTT.

This clonotype was observed many times. The CDR3 region has the DNA TGTGCCAGCAGCTTAACCGAGCAGGGGGACACTGAAGCTTTCTTT. Its protein is CASSLTEQGDTEAFF. This chain links TRBV7-6 with TRBJ1-1; TRBD1 aligns across 7 bases. CDR1 is SGHVS, CDR2 FNYEAQ, per germline. The CDR3 has 15 amino acids. V lost 2 bases to trimming and J lost 3 bases; unmatched junction nucleotides: 6.

There are a few counts of this clonotype. This rearrangement joins TRBV3-1 to TRBJ2-3; D is unclear. The V end was cut by 0 bases, the J end by 1 base, with 8 bases between. There are 15 residues in the CDR3. Germline lookup yields CDR1 LGHDT and CDR2 YNNKEL (reference sequence). CDR3 coding DNA: TGTGCCAGCAGCCAAGATAAGCTCCGCACAGATACGCAGTATTTT. Protein sequence: CASSQDKLRTDTQYF.